Included here is one TCR beta chain sequence, with context. Libraries were prepared by immunoSEQ multiplex PCR; TCRdb keeps only in-frame clonotypes and omits some of them. The sample yields around 34,000 clones, 85% to 95% seen once. The source of the sample is a study of T cell changes during pregnancy in multiple sclerosis. CDR3 size: 15 residues. Deletions cut 5 bases from V and 0 bases from J, with 11 bases between. Germline CDR1 reads SGHAT; CDR2 reads FQNNGV. The V gene is TRBV11-2, the J gene TRBJ1-3; tentatively, D is TRBD1 (6 bases). Sequencing was performed on CD4+ T cells from peripheral blood mononuclear cells, taken in the second trimester of pregnancy. This receptor was taken from a female donor with multiple sclerosis, enrolled in a pregnancy study. The CDR3 nucleotides are TGTGCCAGCAGCGACGACAGGAGCTCTGGAAACACCATATATTTT. Its protein is CASSDDRSSGNTIYF.